This T cell receptor beta chain was observed in a study of neoadjuvant anti-PD-1 for oral cavity cancer. Regarding the study as a whole: With three patients per group, TCR findings need larger cohorts.

Time point noted: after neoadjuvant nivolumab, at surgical resection. Sequencing used immunoSEQ multiplex PCR; TCRdb keeps in-frame clones, though not all of them. The top ten hold 2.5% to 3.5% of the sample, which has approximately 13,000 clones, about 70% seen once. Germline CDR1 is GTSNPN and CDR2 is SVGIG (reference sequence). Deletions cut 6 bases from V and 8 bases from J, with 25 bases between. The CDR3 has 16 amino acids. In the case of this clone: The antigen is not known.

The origin of this receptor is a person between 40 and 80 years old with oral cavity squamous cell carcinoma. V usage is TRBV30 and J usage is TRBJ1-4; D gene unclear. This specimen was PBMCs, taken after nivolumab (anti-PD-1) treatment. The CDR3 loop is CACTLGSSPPGEKLFF. For the CDR3, the DNA is TGTGCCTGTACCCTCGGCAGTTCCCCTCCTGGGGAAAAACTGTTTTTT.